The text below deals with one T cell receptor (beta chain). Its cognate antigen is unknown. This specimen comes from a study of shared clonotypes between healthy human individuals. The study's findings and limits: Rarefaction demonstrated incomplete sorted-subset sequencing despite large depth. Against clonotypes common to all four donors, non-shared ones had lower generation probabilities.

Positive CCR7 selection of CD45RO-negative cells yielded the naive CD8 cells, and terminally differentiated effector memory CD45RA+ cells were excluded. Here immunoSEQ multiplex PCR was the method, and the copy in TCRdb shows in-frame clones only, minus some. The sample lists hundreds of thousands of clones; 95% to 97% were seen once. The specimen was naive CD8+ T cells sorted from blood. This sequence originates from a woman aged 25 to 39 in good health.

The CDR3 protein is CASSSHPYEQYF. The CDR3 DNA reads TGCGCCAGCAGCTCGCACCCCTACGAGCAGTACTTC. The rearrangement links TRBV5-1 to TRBJ2-7; the D is unclear. CDR3 length: 12 residues. V was trimmed by 3 bases and J by 2 bases, leaving 6 bases between them. CDR1 is SGHRS, CDR2 YFSETQ, per germline.